This entry is about one TCR beta chain. This entry belongs to a study of naive and memory T cell subsets. Both TRBC1 and TRBC2 were covered by a beta constant-region primer of two equimolar oligonucleotides. The ligated cDNA underwent four PCR rounds using SP2 and nested alpha and beta constant-region primers. TCRdb fed the UMI-ligation and nested PCR reads into MiXCR, producing one record per CDR3 protein. Of some 22,000 distinct CDR3 sequences in the sample, around 8.8% were seen once. The receptor's source is a human donor in good health. Material: central memory CD8+ T cells from blood.

The CDR3 reads CASSFTPRTGGLDTEAFF. The DNA for the CDR3 is TGCGCCAGCAGCTTTACACCCCGGACAGGGGGTTTAGACACTGAAGCTTTCTTT. V is TRBV4-1 and J is TRBJ1-1; TRBD1 agrees at 10 bases. Trimming removed 5 bases from V and 3 bases from J; junction bases left unmatched: 15. Germline V lookup: CDR1 MGHRA, CDR2 YSYEKL. The CDR3 runs 18 residues.